Sequencing of this T cell receptor (beta chain) was carried out in a study of blood T cells in healthy people across ages. Broader study findings: Age advanced and TCR beta diversity per million T cells fell, roughly linearly. Conclusively comparing naive with antigen-experienced cells was impossible with unsorted PBMCs.

Turning to this clonotype: The antigen is not known.

The V segment lost 5 bases and the J segment 0 bases; nucleotides outside the gene matches: 4. The CDR3 loop spans 15 amino acids. Germline lookup yields CDR1 MNHEY and CDR2 SMNVEV (reference sequence). A second about 7 to 11 cycle PCR used barcoded and J-beta primers. Each cDNA was tagged by a template-switch adaptor containing 12 random nucleotides. Each single sample gave us at least 3 million CDR3-containing paired-end reads. TCRdb reprocessed the 5' RACE reads via MiXCR and lists one record per CDR3 protein. Of roughly 2 million distinct CDR3 sequences in the sample, 49% were seen once. The chain recombines TRBV27 with TRBJ2-4, with 7 bases aligning to TRBD1. The receptor comes from a woman in her thirties or forties in good health. Input material: blood. DNA for the CDR3: TGTGCCAGCAGTCAAAGGACAGGAGCCAAAAACATTCAGTACTTC. Protein: CASSQRTGAKNIQYF.